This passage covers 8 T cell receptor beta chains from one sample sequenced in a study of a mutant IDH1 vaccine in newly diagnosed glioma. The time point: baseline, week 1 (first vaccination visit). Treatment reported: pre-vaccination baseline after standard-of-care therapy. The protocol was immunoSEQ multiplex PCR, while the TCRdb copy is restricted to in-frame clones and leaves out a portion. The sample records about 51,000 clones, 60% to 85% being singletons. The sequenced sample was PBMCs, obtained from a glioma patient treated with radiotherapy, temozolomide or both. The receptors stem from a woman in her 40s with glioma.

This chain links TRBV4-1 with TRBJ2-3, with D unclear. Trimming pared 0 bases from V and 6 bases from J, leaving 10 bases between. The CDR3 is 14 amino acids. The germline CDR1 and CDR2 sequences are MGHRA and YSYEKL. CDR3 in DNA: TGCGCCAGCAGCCAAGACCCGTCTTCGGATACGCAGTATTTT. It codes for CASSQDPSSDTQYF.

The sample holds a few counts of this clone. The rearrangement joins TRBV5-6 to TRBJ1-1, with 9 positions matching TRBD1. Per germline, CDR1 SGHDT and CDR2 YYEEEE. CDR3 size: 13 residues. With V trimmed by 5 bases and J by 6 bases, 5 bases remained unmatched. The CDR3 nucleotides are TGTGCCAGCAGACAAACAGGGGGCCCTGAAGCTTTCTTT. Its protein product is CASRQTGGPEAFF.

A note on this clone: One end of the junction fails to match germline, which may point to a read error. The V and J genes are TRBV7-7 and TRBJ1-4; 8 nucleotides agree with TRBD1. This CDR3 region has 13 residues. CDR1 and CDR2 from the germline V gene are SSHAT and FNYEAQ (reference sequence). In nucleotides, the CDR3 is TGTGCTAGCAGTCCCGGACAGGGTGAAAAACTGTTTTTT. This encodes CASSPGQGEKLFF.

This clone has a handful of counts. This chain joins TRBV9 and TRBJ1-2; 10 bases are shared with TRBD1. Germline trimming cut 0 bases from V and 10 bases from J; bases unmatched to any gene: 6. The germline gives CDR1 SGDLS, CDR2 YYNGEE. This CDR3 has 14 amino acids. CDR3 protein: CASSVGTGGFDYTF. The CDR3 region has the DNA TGTGCCAGCAGCGTAGGGACAGGGGGATTCGACTACACCTTC.

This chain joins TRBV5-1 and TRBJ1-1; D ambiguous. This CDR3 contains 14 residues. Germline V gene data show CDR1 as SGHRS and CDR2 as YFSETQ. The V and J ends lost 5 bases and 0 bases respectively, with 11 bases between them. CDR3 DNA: TGCGCCAGCAGTTTTAGCGGGATGAACACTGAAGCTTTCTTT. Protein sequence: CASSFSGMNTEAFF.

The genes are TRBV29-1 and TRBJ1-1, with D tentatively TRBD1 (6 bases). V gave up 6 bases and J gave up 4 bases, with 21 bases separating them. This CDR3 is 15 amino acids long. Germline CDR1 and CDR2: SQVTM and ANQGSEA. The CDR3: CSVAPRGASITEAFF. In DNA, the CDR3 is TGCAGCGTCGCGCCGAGGGGGGCAAGCATCACTGAAGCTTTCTTT.

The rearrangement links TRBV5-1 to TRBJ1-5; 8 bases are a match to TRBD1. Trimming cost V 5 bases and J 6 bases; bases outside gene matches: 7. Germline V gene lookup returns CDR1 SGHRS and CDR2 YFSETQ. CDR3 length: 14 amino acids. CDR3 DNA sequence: TGCGCCAGCAGGCCGACAGGGGAAAGTCAGCCCCAGCATTTT. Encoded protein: CASRPTGESQPQHF.

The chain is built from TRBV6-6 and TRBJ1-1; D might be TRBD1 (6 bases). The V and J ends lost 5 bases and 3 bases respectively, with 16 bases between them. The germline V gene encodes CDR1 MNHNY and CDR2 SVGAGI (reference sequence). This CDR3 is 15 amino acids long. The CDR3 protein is CASSPSRDTYTEAFF. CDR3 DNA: TGTGCCAGCAGTCCGTCCCGGGACACGTACACTGAAGCTTTCTTT.